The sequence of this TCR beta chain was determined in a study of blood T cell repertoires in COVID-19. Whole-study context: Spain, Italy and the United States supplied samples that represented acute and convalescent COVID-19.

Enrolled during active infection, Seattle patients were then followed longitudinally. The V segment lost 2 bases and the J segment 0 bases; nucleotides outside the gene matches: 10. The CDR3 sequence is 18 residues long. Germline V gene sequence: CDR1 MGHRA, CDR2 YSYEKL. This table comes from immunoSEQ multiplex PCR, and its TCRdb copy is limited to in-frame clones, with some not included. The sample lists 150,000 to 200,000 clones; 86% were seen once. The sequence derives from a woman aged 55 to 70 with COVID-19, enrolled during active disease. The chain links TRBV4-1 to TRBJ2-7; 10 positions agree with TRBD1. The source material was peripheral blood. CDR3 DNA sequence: TGCGCCAGCAGCCAACCCCCGGACAGGGGGTTGAGCTCCTACGAGCAGTACTTC. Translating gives CASSQPPDRGLSSYEQYF.